The clone carrying this TCR beta chain has only a few counts. Its antigen is not identified. This sample was included in a study of CD8 T cells in ankylosing spondylitis. General study results and limits: Reactive arthritis synovial fluid and blood previously showed some of these motif variants. Disease-linked clones had a CD8+ phenotype and relatively low frequency in peripheral blood. As reported, disease-linked clones showed significant enrichment in matched ankylosing spondylitis synovial fluid. One TCR beta motif, made up of several highly homologous variants, appeared characteristic of ankylosing spondylitis blood.

Each TCR beta library was made by quantitative 5'-RACE that incorporated molecular barcodes. TCRdb recomputed calls from the 5' RACE reads with MiXCR, one row per CDR3 protein. The table lists approximately 400,000 distinct CDR3 sequences, roughly 15% of them singletons, with 1% in the top ten. V was pared by 0 bases and J by 3 bases, with 8 bases of the junction left unmatched. CDR1 is LGHDT, CDR2 YNNKEL, per germline (reference sequence). The length of the CDR3 is 17 residues. The receptor was derived from a male donor with ankylosing spondylitis. The rearrangement links TRBV3-1 to TRBJ2-1, with TRBD1 matching 7 bases. Sequencing input: blood, either unsorted or a sorted T cell fraction (not recorded which). The CDR3 coding sequence is TGTGCCAGCAGCCAAGATCAAGGGGGCCTAGGCTACAATGAGCAGTTCTTC. Amino acid sequence: CASSQDQGGLGYNEQFF.